Listed below are T cell receptor beta chains from one sample, sequenced in a study of control samples from healthy donors and cancer patients. Here immunoSEQ multiplex PCR was the method, and the copy in TCRdb shows in-frame clones only, minus some. The top ten clones hold approximately 1% of a sample with 150,000 to 200,000 clones, 96% of them seen once. Material: blood. These TCRs come from a woman aged 25 to 39 in good health. Both conserved end residues are part of each CDR3. The D gene is left open where the match is weak. The size entry is marked missing in some rows and otherwise reads once, few, many or a size class.

J: TRBJ1-4; V: TRBV4-1; size: once; D: .; CDR3: CASSQPRTATNEKLFF; DNA: TGCGCCAGCAGCCAGCCCAGGACAGCAACTAATGAAAAACTGTTTTTT
J: TRBJ2-5; V: TRBV19; size: .; D: TRBD1; CDR3: CASRGQGQETQYF; DNA: TGTGCCAGTCGGGGACAGGGGCAAGAGACCCAGTACTTC
J: TRBJ1-6; V: TRBV4-1; size: .; D: TRBD1; CDR3: CASSPTGQGTSPLHF; DNA: TGCGCCAGCAGCCCGACGGGACAGGGGACTTCACCCCTCCACTTT
J: TRBJ2-3; V: TRBV6-5; size: .; D: .; CDR3: CASSLRDADTQYF; DNA: TGTGCCAGCAGTTTACGGGACGCCGATACGCAGTATTTT
J: TRBJ1-1; V: TRBV4-1; size: .; D: .; CDR3: CASSQDPGNRAFF; DNA: TGCGCCAGCAGCCAAGATCCGGGTAATAGAGCTTTCTTT
J: TRBJ2-3; V: TRBV11-2; size: .; D: .; CDR3: CASSLGTDTQYF; DNA: TGTGCCAGCAGCTTAGGCACAGATACGCAGTATTTT
J: TRBJ2-7; V: TRBV28; size: .; D: .; CDR3: CASSPGGESLTYEQYF; DNA: TGTGCCAGCAGTCCAGGGGGGGAGTCCCTCACCTACGAGCAGTACTTC
J: TRBJ1-2; V: TRBV24-1; size: .; D: .; CDR3: CATSDGGYEGYGYTF; DNA: TGTGCCACCAGTGACGGAGGGTATGAAGGCTATGGCTACACCTTC
J: TRBJ1-1; V: TRBV5-1; size: .; D: .; CDR3: CASSLQGNTEAFF; DNA: TGCGCCAGCAGCTTACAGGGGAACACTGAAGCTTTCTTT
J: TRBJ2-2; V: TRBV10-3; size: .; D: .; CDR3: CAISFHTGELFF; DNA: TGTGCCATCAGTTTTCACACCGGGGAGCTGTTTTTT
J: TRBJ1-5; V: TRBV20-1; size: .; D: .; CDR3: CSAREDQPQHF; DNA: TGCAGTGCTAGGGAGGATCAGCCCCAGCATTTT
J: TRBJ1-2; V: TRBV5-6; size: once; D: .; CDR3: CASSSTRGVAYGYTF; DNA: TGTGCCAGCAGCTCCACTCGGGGGGTAGCCTATGGCTACACCTTC
J: TRBJ2-5; V: TRBV11-2; size: .; D: .; CDR3: CASSLGASEGETQYF; DNA: TGTGCCAGCAGCTTAGGCGCCAGCGAGGGGGAGACCCAGTACTTC
J: TRBJ2-3; V: TRBV28; size: .; D: TRBD2; CDR3: CASSRRLAGGGDTQYF; DNA: TGTGCCAGCAGTCGGAGACTAGCGGGGGGGGGAGATACGCAGTATTTT
J: TRBJ2-5; V: TRBV12-3/TRBV12-4; size: .; D: .; CDR3: CASSRRQETQYF; DNA: TGTGCCAGCAGCCGTAGGCAAGAGACCCAGTACTTC
J: TRBJ1-1; V: TRBV7-9; size: .; D: TRBD1; CDR3: CASSRGTGFTEAFF; DNA: TGTGCCAGCAGCCGAGGGACAGGGTTCACTGAAGCTTTCTTT
J: TRBJ2-1; V: TRBV7-9; size: once; D: .; CDR3: CASSFPGQSYNEQFF; DNA: TGTGCCAGCAGCTTTCCGGGACAATCCTACAATGAGCAGTTCTTC
J: TRBJ2-6; V: TRBV7-3; size: .; D: TRBD1; CDR3: CASSLTGQGAGSGANVLTF; DNA: TGTGCCAGCAGCTTAACAGGCCAGGGGGCGGGATCTGGGGCCAACGTCCTGACTTTC
J: TRBJ2-3; V: TRBV25-1; size: once; D: .; CDR3: CASSEPSSGRGTDTQYF; DNA: TGTGCCAGCAGTGAACCGTCGAGCGGGCGTGGCACAGATACGCAGTATTTT
J: TRBJ2-3; V: TRBV27; size: .; D: TRBD2; CDR3: CASSPQRLAGGGTDTQYF; DNA: TGTGCCAGCAGTCCCCAGCGGCTAGCGGGAGGGGGCACAGATACGCAGTATTTT
J: TRBJ1-1; V: TRBV21-1; size: .; D: .; CDR3: CASSKDQDLMKQPGTFF; DNA: TGTGCCAGCAGCAAGGATCAGGACCTAATGAAACAACCGGGAACTTTCTTT
J: TRBJ1-2; V: TRBV5-1; size: .; D: TRBD1; CDR3: CASRTGTGDGYGYTF; DNA: TGCGCCAGCCGTACCGGGACAGGGGACGGCTATGGCTACACCTTC
J: TRBJ2-5; V: TRBV28; size: .; D: .; CDR3: CASSLTSGTKTQYF; DNA: TGTGCCAGCAGTTTAACGTCAGGGACAAAGACCCAGTACTTC
J: TRBJ2-1; V: TRBV9; size: .; D: TRBD2; CDR3: CASSGDRTSGRAFLGFNEQFF; DNA: TGTGCCAGCAGCGGAGACCGAACTAGCGGGAGGGCCTTTCTAGGTTTCAATGAGCAGTTCTTC
J: TRBJ2-2; V: TRBV28; size: .; D: TRBD2; CDR3: CASSASFSGGRVGELFF; DNA: TGTGCCAGCAGTGCCTCCTTTAGCGGGGGGCGGGTCGGGGAGCTGTTTTTT
J: TRBJ2-1; V: TRBV29-1; size: .; D: TRBD2; CDR3: CSVPAPGGSYNEQFF; DNA: TGCAGCGTTCCAGCACCGGGAGGGTCCTACAATGAGCAGTTCTTC
J: TRBJ2-2; V: TRBV24-1; size: .; D: .; CDR3: CATSDWGRGRDTGELFF; DNA: TGTGCCACCAGTGATTGGGGGCGGGGGCGAGACACCGGGGAGCTGTTTTTT
J: TRBJ2-1; V: TRBV6-1; size: .; D: .; CDR3: CASSEWSSYNEQFF; DNA: TGTGCCAGCAGTGAATGGTCGTCCTACAATGAGCAGTTCTTC
J: TRBJ1-1; V: TRBV2; size: few; D: .; CDR3: CAITGRNTEAFF; DNA: TGTGCCATCACTGGGAGGAACACTGAAGCTTTCTTT
J: TRBJ1-2; V: TRBV19; size: .; D: .; CDR3: CASSIGGSYYGYTF; DNA: TGTGCCAGTAGTATAGGCGGGAGCTACTATGGCTACACCTTC
J: TRBJ2-3; V: TRBV5-1; size: .; D: .; CDR3: CASSLYLPGTDTQYF; DNA: TGCGCCAGCAGCTTATACCTACCTGGCACAGATACGCAGTATTTT
J: TRBJ1-2; V: TRBV5-6; size: .; D: .; CDR3: CASSSPGQIYGYTF; DNA: TGTGCCAGCAGCAGTCCGGGACAAATCTATGGCTACACCTTC
J: TRBJ1-5; V: TRBV6-5; size: .; D: .; CDR3: CASSPRGDQPQHF; DNA: TGTGCCAGCAGTCCCCGGGGGGATCAGCCCCAGCATTTT
J: TRBJ1-6; V: TRBV5-6; size: .; D: .; CDR3: CASSLGRNNSPLHF; DNA: TGTGCCAGCAGCTTGGGACGGAATAATTCACCCCTCCACTTT
J: TRBJ1-2; V: TRBV6-5; size: few; D: TRBD1; CDR3: CASSYSTGGIRGYTF; DNA: TGTGCCAGCAGTTACTCGACAGGGGGCATTCGTGGCTACACCTTC
J: TRBJ1-1; V: TRBV29-1; size: .; D: .; CDR3: CSVEPGVWNTEAFF; DNA: TGCAGCGTTGAACCCGGGGTTTGGAACACTGAAGCTTTCTTT
J: TRBJ1-3; V: TRBV19; size: once; D: .; CDR3: CARLSTIYF; DNA: TGTGCCAGGCTCAGCACCATATATTTT
J: TRBJ2-3; V: TRBV7-9; size: .; D: TRBD2; CDR3: CASSSGLAGHTQYF; DNA: TGTGCCAGCAGCTCGGGACTAGCGGGACATACGCAGTATTTT
J: TRBJ2-7; V: TRBV10-3; size: .; D: .; CDR3: CAIRGGDVSYEQYF; DNA: TGTGCCATCCGAGGGGGGGATGTCTCCTACGAGCAGTACTTC
J: TRBJ1-1; V: TRBV28; size: once; D: .; CDR3: CASRLQETEAFF; DNA: TGTGCCAGCAGATTGCAAGAAACTGAAGCTTTCTTT
J: TRBJ2-1; V: TRBV2; size: .; D: .; CDR3: CASRQGWDSYNEQFF; DNA: TGTGCCAGCAGGCAGGGTTGGGACTCCTACAATGAGCAGTTCTTC
J: TRBJ2-3; V: TRBV2; size: .; D: .; CDR3: CASILRALFAEDTQYF; DNA: TGTGCCAGCATATTAAGGGCCCTATTCGCGGAAGATACGCAGTATTTT
J: TRBJ1-1; V: TRBV3-1/TRBV3-2; size: .; D: .; CDR3: CASSQVNELEAFF; DNA: TGTGCCAGCAGCCAAGTAAATGAACTTGAAGCTTTCTTT
J: TRBJ2-7; V: TRBV2; size: .; D: .; CDR3: CASRPTGYEQYF; DNA: TGTGCCAGCCGTCCGACAGGCTACGAGCAGTACTTC
J: TRBJ1-2; V: TRBV9; size: .; D: TRBD1; CDR3: CASSVARGRGRSYGYTF; DNA: TGTGCCAGCAGCGTAGCTCGGGGCAGGGGGCGTAGCTATGGCTACACCTTC
J: TRBJ2-1; V: TRBV10-1; size: .; D: TRBD2; CDR3: CASSEAGLRDEQFF; DNA: TGCGCCAGCAGTGAGGCGGGACTAAGGGATGAGCAGTTCTTC